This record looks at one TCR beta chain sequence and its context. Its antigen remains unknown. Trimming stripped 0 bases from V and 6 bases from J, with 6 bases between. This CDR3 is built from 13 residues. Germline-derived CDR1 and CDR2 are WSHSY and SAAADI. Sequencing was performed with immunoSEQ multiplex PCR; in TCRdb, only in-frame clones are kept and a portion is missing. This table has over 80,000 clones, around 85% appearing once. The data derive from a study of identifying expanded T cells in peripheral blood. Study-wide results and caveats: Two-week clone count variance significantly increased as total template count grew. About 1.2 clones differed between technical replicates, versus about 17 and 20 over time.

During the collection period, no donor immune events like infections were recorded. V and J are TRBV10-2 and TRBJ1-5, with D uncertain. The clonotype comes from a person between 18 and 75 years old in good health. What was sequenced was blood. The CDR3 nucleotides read TGCGCCAGCAGTGAGTCGCCGAGTCAGCCCCAGCATTTT. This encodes CASSESPSQPQHF.